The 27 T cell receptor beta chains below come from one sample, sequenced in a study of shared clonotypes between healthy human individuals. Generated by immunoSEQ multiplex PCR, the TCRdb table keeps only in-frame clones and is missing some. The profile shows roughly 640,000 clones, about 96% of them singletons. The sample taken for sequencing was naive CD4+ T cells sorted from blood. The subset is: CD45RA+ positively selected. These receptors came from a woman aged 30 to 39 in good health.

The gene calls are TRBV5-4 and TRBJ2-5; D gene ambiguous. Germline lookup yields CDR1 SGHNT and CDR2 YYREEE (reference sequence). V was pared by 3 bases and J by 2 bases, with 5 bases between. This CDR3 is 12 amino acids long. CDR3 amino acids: CASSSSQETQYF. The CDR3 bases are TGTGCCAGCAGCTCCAGTCAAGAGACCCAGTACTTC.

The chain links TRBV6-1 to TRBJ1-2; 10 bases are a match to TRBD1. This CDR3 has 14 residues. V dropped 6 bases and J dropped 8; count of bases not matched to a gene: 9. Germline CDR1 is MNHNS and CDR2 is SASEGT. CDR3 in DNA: TGTGCCAGCAGGGCACCGGGACAGGGGAAAGGCTACACCTTC. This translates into CASRAPGQGKGYTF.

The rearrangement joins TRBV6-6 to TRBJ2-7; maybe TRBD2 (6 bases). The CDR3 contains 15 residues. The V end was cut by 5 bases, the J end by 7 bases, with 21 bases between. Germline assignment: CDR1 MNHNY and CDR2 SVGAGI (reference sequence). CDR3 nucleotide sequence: TGTGCCAGCAGTAAACCGGGACTGGAGAATGGGGAGCAGTACTTC. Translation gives CASSKPGLENGEQYF.

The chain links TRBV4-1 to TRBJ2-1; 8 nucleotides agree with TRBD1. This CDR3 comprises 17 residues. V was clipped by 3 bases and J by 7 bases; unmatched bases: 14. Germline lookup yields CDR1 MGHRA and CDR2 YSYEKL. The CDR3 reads CASSHPRGDRGQNEQFF. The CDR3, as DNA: TGCGCCAGCAGCCATCCCCGAGGAGACAGGGGCCAGAATGAGCAGTTCTTC.

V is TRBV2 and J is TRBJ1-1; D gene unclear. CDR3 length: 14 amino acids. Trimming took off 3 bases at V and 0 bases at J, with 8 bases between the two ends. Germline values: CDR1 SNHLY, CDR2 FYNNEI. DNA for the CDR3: TGTGCCAGCAGTGAGAGAGGCGTGAACACTGAAGCTTTCTTT. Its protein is CASSERGVNTEAFF.

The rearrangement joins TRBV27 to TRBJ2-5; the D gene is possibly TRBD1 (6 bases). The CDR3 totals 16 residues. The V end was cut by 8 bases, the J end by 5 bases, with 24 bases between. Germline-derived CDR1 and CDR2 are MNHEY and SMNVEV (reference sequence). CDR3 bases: TGTGCCAGCTCCCGGGCCGGCCAGGGGCTGGGCGAGACCCAGTACTTC. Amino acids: CASSRAGQGLGETQYF.

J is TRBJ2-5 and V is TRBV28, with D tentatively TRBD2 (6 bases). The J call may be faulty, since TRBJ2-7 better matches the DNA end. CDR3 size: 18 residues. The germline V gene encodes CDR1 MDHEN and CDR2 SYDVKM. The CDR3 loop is CASSLTRDPLRTTYEQYF. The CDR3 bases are TGTGCCAGCAGTTTGACGCGGGATCCTCTTCGGACCACCTACGAGCAGTACTTC.

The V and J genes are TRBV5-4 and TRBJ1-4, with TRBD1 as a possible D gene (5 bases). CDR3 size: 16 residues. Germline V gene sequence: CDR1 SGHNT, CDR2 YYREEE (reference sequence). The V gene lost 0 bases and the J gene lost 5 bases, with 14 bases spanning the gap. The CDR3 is CASSLGLGTGNEKLFF. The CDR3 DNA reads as TGTGCCAGCAGCTTGGGACTCGGGACGGGAAATGAAAAACTGTTTTTT.

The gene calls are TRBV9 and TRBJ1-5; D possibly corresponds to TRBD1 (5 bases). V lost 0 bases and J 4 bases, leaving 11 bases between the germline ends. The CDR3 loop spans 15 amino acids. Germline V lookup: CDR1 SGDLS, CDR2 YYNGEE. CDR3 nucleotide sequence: TGTGCCAGCAGCGTAGCGGGGGGTGAGAATCAGCCCCAGCATTTT. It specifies CASSVAGGENQPQHF.

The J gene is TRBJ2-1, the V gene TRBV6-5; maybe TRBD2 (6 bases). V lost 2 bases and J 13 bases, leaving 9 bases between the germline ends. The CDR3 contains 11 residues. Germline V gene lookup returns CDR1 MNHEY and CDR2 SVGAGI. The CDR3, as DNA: TGTGCCAGCAGTTACGACGGGGGTCAGTTCTTC. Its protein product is CASSYDGGQFF.

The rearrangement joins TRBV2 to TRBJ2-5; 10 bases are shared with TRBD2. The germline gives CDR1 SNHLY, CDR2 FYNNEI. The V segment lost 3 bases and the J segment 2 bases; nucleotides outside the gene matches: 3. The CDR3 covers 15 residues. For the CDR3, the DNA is TGTGCCAGCAGTGAGTTACTAGCGGGACAAGAGACCCAGTACTTC. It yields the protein CASSELLAGQETQYF.

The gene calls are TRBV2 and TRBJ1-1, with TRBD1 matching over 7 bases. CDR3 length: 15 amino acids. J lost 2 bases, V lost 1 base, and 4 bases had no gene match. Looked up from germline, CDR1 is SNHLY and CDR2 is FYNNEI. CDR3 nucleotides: TGTGCCAGCAGTGAAGGGGTAGGGGGCAACACTGAAGCTTTCTTT. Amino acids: CASSEGVGGNTEAFF. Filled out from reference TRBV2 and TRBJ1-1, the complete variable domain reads EPEVTQTPSHQVTQMGQEVILRCVPISNHLYFYWYRQILGQKVEFLVSFYNNEISEKSEIFDDQFSVERPDGSNFTLKIRSTKLEDSAMYFCASSEGVGGNTEAFFGQGTRLTVV.

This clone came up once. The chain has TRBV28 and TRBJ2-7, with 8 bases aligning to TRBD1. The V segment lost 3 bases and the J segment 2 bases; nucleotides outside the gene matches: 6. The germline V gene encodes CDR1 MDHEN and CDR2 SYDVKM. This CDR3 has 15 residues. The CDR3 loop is CASSFLGDRTYEQYF. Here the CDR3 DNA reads TGTGCCAGCAGTTTTTTGGGGGACAGGACCTACGAGCAGTACTTC. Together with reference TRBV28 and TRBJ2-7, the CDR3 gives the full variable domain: DVKVTQSSRYLVKRTGEKVFLECVQDMDHENMFWYRQDPGLGLRLIYFSYDVKMKEKGDIPEGYSVSREKKERFSLILESASTNQTSMYLCASSFLGDRTYEQYFGPGTRLTVT.

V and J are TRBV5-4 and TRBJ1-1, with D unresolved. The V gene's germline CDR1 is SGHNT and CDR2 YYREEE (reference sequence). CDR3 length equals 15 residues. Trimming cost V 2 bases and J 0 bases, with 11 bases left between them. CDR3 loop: CASSFYLGMNTEAFF. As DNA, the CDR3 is TGTGCCAGCAGCTTTTATCTGGGGATGAACACTGAAGCTTTCTTT.

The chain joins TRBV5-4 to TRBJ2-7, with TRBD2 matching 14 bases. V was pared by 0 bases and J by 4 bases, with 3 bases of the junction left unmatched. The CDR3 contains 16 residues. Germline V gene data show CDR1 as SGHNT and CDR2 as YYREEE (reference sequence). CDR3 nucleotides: TGTGCCAGCAGCTTGGGCGGGACTAGCGGGAGATACGAGCAGTACTTC. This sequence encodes CASSLGGTSGRYEQYF.

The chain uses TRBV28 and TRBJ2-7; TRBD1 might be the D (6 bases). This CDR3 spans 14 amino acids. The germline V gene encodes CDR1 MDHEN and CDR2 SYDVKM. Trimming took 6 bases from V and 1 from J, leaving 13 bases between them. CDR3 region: CASRPSDSSYEQYF. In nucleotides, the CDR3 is TGTGCCAGCAGACCTTCGGACAGTTCCTACGAGCAGTACTTC.

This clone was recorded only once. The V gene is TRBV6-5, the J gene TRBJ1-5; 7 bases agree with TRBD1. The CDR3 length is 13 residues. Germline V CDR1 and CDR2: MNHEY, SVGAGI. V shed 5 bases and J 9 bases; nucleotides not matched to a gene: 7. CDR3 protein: CASSGQAVGPQHF. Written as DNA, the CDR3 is TGTGCCAGCAGTGGACAGGCGGTCGGGCCCCAGCATTTT.

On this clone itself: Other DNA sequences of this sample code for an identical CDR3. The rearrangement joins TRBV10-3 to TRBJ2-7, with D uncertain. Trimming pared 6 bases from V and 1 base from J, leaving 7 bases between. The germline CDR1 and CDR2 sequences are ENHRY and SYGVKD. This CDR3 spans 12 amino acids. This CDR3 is CAISRDSYEQYF. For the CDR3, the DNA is TGTGCCATCAGCCGCGATTCCTACGAGCAGTACTTC.

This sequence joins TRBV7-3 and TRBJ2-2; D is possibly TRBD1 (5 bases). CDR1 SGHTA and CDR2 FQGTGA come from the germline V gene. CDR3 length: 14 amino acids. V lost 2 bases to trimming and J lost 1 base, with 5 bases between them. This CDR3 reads CASSLQGNTGELFF. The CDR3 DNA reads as TGTGCCAGCAGCTTACAGGGGAACACCGGGGAGCTGTTTTTT.

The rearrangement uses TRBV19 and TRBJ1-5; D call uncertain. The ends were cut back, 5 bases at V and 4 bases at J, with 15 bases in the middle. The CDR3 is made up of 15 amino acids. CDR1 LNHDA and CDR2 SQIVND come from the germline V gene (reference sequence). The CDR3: CASSLGQVFNQPQHF. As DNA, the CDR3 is TGTGCCAGTAGTCTTGGGCAGGTCTTTAATCAGCCCCAGCATTTT. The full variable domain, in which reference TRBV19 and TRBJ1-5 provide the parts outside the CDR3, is DGGITQSPKYLFRKEGQNVTLSCEQNLNHDAMYWYRQDPGQGLRLIYYSQIVNDFQKGDIAEGYSVSREKKESFPLTVTSAQKNPTAFYLCASSLGQVFNQPQHFGDGTRLSIL.

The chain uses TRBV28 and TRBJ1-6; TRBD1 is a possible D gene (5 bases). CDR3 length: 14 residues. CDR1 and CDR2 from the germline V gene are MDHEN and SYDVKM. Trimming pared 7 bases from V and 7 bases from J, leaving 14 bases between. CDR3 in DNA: TGTGCCAGCACCCTGGGGGGTGTAAATTCACCCCTCCACTTT. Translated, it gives CASTLGGVNSPLHF.

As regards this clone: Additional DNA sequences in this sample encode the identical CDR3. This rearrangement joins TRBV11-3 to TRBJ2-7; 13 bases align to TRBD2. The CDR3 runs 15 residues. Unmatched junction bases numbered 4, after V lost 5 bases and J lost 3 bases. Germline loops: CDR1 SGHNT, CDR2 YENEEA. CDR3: CASSLGLAGVYEQYF. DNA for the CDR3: TGTGCCAGCAGCCTTGGACTAGCGGGAGTCTACGAGCAGTACTTC.

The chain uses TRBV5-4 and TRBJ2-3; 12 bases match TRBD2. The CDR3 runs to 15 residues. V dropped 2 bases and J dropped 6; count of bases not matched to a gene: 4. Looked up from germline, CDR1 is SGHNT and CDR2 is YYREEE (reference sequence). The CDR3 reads CASSLLAGGGDTQYF. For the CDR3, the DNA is TGTGCCAGCAGCTTACTAGCGGGGGGCGGGGATACGCAGTATTTT.

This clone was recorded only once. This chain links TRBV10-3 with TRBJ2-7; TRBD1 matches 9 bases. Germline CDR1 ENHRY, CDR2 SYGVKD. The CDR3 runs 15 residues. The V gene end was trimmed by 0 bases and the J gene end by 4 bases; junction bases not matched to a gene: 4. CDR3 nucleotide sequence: TGTGCCATCAGTGAGTCTTGGACAGGGGAGTACGAGCAGTACTTC. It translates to CAISESWTGEYEQYF.

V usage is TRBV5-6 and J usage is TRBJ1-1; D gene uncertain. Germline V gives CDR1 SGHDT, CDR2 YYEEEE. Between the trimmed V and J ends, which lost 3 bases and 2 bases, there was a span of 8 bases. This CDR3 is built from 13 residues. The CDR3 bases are TGTGCCAGCAGCTACGTACCAAACACTGAAGCTTTCTTT. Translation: CASSYVPNTEAFF.

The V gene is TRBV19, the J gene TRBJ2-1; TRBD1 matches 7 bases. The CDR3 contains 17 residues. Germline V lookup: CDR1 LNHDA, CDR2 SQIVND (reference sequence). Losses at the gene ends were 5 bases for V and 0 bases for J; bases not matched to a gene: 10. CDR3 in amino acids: CASSPIAQGSSYNEQFF. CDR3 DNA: TGTGCCAGTAGTCCAATCGCACAGGGGAGCTCCTACAATGAGCAGTTCTTC.

DNA of the CDR3: TGTGCCACCAAACGGACTAGCGGCACCAATGAGCAGTTCTTC. Translating gives CATKRTSGTNEQFF. J is TRBJ2-1 and V is TRBV19; TRBD2 agrees at 10 bases. The CDR3 sequence is 14 residues long. Looked up from germline, CDR1 is LNHDA and CDR2 is SQIVND (reference sequence). Germline trimming cut 10 bases from V and 6 bases from J; bases unmatched to any gene: 9.